The rows below give T cell receptor beta chains drawn from one sample of a study of blood T cell repertoires in COVID-19. The protocol was immunoSEQ multiplex PCR, while the TCRdb copy is restricted to in-frame clones and leaves out a portion. Among around 280,000 clones listed, about 86% were seen once. Sequences were obtained from peripheral blood. The source is a woman younger than 45 who had recovered from COVID-19. CDR3s include the opening cysteine and the closing phenylalanine or tryptophan. A D gene is named only where the DNA matches it firmly. Clone size is given for some rows only: seen once, a few or many times, or a class if the clone is expanded.

TRBJ2-7 TRBD1 - 15 TRBV23-1 TGCGCCAGCAGTCAAGGGACAGGGGGCACCTACGAGCAGTACTTC CASSQGTGGTYEQYF
TRBJ1-6 TRBD1 - 15 TRBV4-1 TGCGCCAGCAGCCAAGTACAGGGGGTCGGTTCACCCCTCCACTTT CASSQVQGVGSPLHF
TRBJ2-1 TRBD2 - 12 TRBV24-1 TGTGCCACCAGTGCTAGCGGGATTGAGCAGTTCTTC CATSASGIEQFF
TRBJ2-1 TRBD2 - 15 TRBV18 TGTGCCAGCTCACTAAGCGGGGTTCCTTACAATGAGCAGTTCTTC CASSLSGVPYNEQFF
TRBJ2-7 TRBD2 - 14 TRBV19 TGTGCCAGTAGTATGATGGGACTAGCGGGAGCGCAGTACTTC CASSMMGLAGAQYF
TRBJ1-1 TRBD1 - 11 TRBV20-1 TGCAGTGCTCTGGACAGGAGAGGAGCTTTCTTT CSALDRRGAFF
TRBJ1-5 TRBD1 - 17 TRBV3-1/TRBV3-2 TGTGCCAGCAGCCGCCGACAGGGCCCGTCGGGCAATCAGCCCCAGCATTTT CASSRRQGPSGNQPQHF
TRBJ2-7 - - 13 TRBV6-5 TGTGCCAGCAGGGCTAGCGCGTCCTACGAGCAGTACTTC CASRASASYEQYF
TRBJ2-5 - once 14 TRBV7-9 TGTGCCAGCAGCCCCGAGGACCCGGGGGAGACCCAGTACTTC CASSPEDPGETQYF
TRBJ2-1 TRBD2 - 14 TRBV28 TGTGCCAGCAGTTCAGGGACTAGCGGGAGATGGCAGTTCTTC CASSSGTSGRWQFF
TRBJ2-2 - few 13 TRBV3-1/TRBV3-2 TGTGCCAGCACCACAGGGCAGGTCGGGGAGCTGTTTTTT CASTTGQVGELFF
TRBJ2-7 TRBD2 once 15 TRBV5-1 TGCGCCAGCAGCTACATAGCGGGAAAAGCCTACGAGCAGTACTTC CASSYIAGKAYEQYF
TRBJ1-1 - - 14 TRBV30 TGTGCCTGGAGTTCAGGCCTCATGAACACTGAAGCTTTCTTT CAWSSGLMNTEAFF
TRBJ2-5 TRBD2 - 20 TRBV7-3 TGTGCCAGCAGCTTAACGGGGAGACTAGCGGGAGGCCGGGGGCAAGAGACCCAGTACTTC CASSLTGRLAGGRGQETQYF
TRBJ2-1 TRBD2 - 15 TRBV2 TGTGCCAGCAGTGAACTAGCGGGAGTCGGCAATGAGCAGTTCTTC CASSELAGVGNEQFF
TRBJ2-7 TRBD1 - 16 TRBV5-6 TGTGCCAGCAGCTCCCGGACCGACAGGGGGAATTACGAGCAGTACTTC CASSSRTDRGNYEQYF
TRBJ2-3 - once 11 TRBV2 TGTGCCAGCAGTGTAGCCTATACGCAGTATTTT CASSVAYTQYF
TRBJ2-7 TRBD1 - 16 TRBV2 TGTGCCAGCATTTTTACCGAGGCAGGGGGCCCATACGAGCAGTACTTC CASIFTEAGGPYEQYF
TRBJ1-5 - - 15 TRBV28 TGTGCCAGCAGTTTATTAGACAGACCCAATCAGCCCCAGCATTTT CASSLLDRPNQPQHF
TRBJ1-2 TRBD1 - 13 TRBV29-1 TGCAGCGTCGGGACAGGGGGTCCCGGAGGCTACACCTTC CSVGTGGPGGYTF
TRBJ2-5 TRBD2 - 18 TRBV5-6 TGTGCCAGCATGGGGTTAGCGGGGGACCAAAAGTACCAAGAGACCCAGTACTTC CASMGLAGDQKYQETQYF
TRBJ1-1 - - 14 TRBV24-1 TGTGCCACCAGTCCCCCGGGGGGGAGGGATGAAGCTTTCTTT CATSPPGGRDEAFF
TRBJ1-4 - once 15 TRBV7-9 TGTGCCAGCAGCCCCGGACAGACAACTAATGAAAAACTGTTTTTT CASSPGQTTNEKLFF
TRBJ2-5 - - 13 TRBV28 TGTGCCAGCAGTTTTAGCCTCCAAGAGACCCAGTACTTC CASSFSLQETQYF
TRBJ2-2 - - 16 TRBV5-1 TGCGCCAGCAGCCCCCAGACTACTAGTAACACCGGGGAGCTGTTTTTT CASSPQTTSNTGELFF
TRBJ2-7 TRBD1 - 14 TRBV5-1 TGCGCCAGCAGCTCCGGGACAGATACCTACGAGCAGTACTTC CASSSGTDTYEQYF
TRBJ1-2 TRBD1 few 16 TRBV5-4 TGTGCCAGCAGCCGGACAGGGGAAAGGCGGAACTATGGCTACACCTTC CASSRTGERRNYGYTF
TRBJ1-2 TRBD1 - 12 TRBV19 TGTGCCAGTAGTATGACAGGGGATGGCTACACCTTC CASSMTGDGYTF
TRBJ2-7 - - 14 TRBV30 TGTGCCTGGAGTGTAGTTGCAGGGATAGGCGAGCAGTACTTC CAWSVVAGIGEQYF
TRBJ2-3 - - 13 TRBV24-1 TGTGCCGCCAAAAAGGGGTCGACAGATACGCAGTATTTT CAAKKGSTDTQYF
TRBJ2-1 TRBD1 - 13 TRBV2 TGTGCCAGCATACAGGGGAGCAACAATGAGCAGTTCTTC CASIQGSNNEQFF
TRBJ2-2 - once 20 TRBV21-1 TGTGCCAGCAGCAAAGGGAACCGACAGGGGGCGGTGGTACGTTCCGGGGAGCTGTTTTTT CASSKGNRQGAVVRSGELFF
TRBJ1-4 TRBD1 - 14 TRBV3-1/TRBV3-2 TGTGCCAGCAGCGCGCAGGGGGCTGGCGAAAAACTGTTTTTT CASSAQGAGEKLFF
TRBJ1-2 - - 12 TRBV19 TGTGCCAGTAGTATTGGGGGCGGTGGCTACACCTTC CASSIGGGGYTF
TRBJ2-5 TRBD1 - 13 TRBV2 TGTGCCACCGAGGACAGGAAGGGAGAGACCCAGTACTTC CATEDRKGETQYF
TRBJ2-5 - - 13 TRBV16 TGTGCCAGCAGCGTGGACTTTGAAGAGACCCAGTACTTC CASSVDFEETQYF
TRBJ1-1 TRBD1 - 14 TRBV5-1 TGCGCCAGCAGAGGAATAACAGGGGGCACTGAAGCTTTCTTT CASRGITGGTEAFF
TRBJ2-2 TRBD2 - 15 TRBV11-3 TGTGCCAGCAGCTTAAGGCGGGGGGGCGACGGGGAGCTGTTTTTT CASSLRRGGDGELFF
TRBJ2-1 TRBD2 - 16 TRBV2 TGTGCCAGCAGTGAAAAGGCGGGAGCGAGGTACAATGAGCAGTTCTTC CASSEKAGARYNEQFF
TRBJ2-1 TRBD1 - 12 TRBV6-2/TRBV6-3 TGTGCCAGCAGTTACACAGGACAGGGCTTATTCTTC CASSYTGQGLFF
TRBJ2-2 - once 17 TRBV5-5 TGTGCCAGCAGCCTCCCCGGTGGCGGGTTGAACACCGGGGAGCTGTTTTTT CASSLPGGGLNTGELFF
TRBJ1-2 - - 14 TRBV5-1 TGCGCCAGCAGCCCTCTGGGGCAGAATGGTGGCTACACCTTC CASSPLGQNGGYTF
TRBJ2-5 TRBD2 - 12 TRBV30 TGTGCCGGAAGCGGGGGGGCAGAGACCCAGTACTTC CAGSGGAETQYF
TRBJ2-7 TRBD2 - 15 TRBV7-2 TGTGCCAGCAGCCCGGGACTAGCGGGAGCTGGCGAGCAGTACTTC CASSPGLAGAGEQYF
TRBJ2-7 - - 15 TRBV5-1 TGCGCCAGCAGCTTGCGGGGGGCTGCGGCTGAGGAGCAGTACTTC CASSLRGAAAEEQYF